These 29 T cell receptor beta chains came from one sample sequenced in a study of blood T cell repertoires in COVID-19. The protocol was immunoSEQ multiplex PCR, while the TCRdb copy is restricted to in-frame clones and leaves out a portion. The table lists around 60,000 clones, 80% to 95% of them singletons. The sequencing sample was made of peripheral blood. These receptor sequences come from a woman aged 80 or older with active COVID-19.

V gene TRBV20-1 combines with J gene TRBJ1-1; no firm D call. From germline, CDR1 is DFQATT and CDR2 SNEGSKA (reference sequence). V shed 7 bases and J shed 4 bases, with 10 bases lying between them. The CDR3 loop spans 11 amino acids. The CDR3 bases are TGCAGTGTCCAGGAGGGCACTGAAGCTTTCTTT. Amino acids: CSVQEGTEAFF.

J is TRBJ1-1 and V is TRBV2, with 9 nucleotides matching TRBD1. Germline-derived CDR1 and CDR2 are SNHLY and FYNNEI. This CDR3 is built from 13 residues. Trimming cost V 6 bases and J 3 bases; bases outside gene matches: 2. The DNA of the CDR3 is TGTGCCAGCAGGGACAGGGGATACACTGAAGCTTTCTTT. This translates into CASRDRGYTEAFF.

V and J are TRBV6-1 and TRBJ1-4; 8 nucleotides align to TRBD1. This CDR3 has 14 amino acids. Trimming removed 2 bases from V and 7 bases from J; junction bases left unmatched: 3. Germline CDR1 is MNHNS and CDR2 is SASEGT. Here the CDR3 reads CASSEPGGVEKLFF. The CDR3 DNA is TGTGCCAGCAGTGAACCAGGGGGCGTTGAAAAACTGTTTTTT.

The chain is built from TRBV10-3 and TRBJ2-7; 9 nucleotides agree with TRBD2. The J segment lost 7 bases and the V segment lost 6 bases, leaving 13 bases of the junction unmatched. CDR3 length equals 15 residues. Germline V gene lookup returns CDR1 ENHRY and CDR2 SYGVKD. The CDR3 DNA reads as TGTGCCATCAGAGATTTAGCGGGAGTAGTTGAAGAGCAGTACTTC. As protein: CAIRDLAGVVEEQYF.

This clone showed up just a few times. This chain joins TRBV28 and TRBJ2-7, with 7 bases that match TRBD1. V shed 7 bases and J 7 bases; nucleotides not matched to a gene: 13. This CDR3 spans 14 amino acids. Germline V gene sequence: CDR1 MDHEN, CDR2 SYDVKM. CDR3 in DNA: TGTGCCAGCATGGGGTGGCAGGGGGTTGAGGAGCAGTACTTC. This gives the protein CASMGWQGVEEQYF.

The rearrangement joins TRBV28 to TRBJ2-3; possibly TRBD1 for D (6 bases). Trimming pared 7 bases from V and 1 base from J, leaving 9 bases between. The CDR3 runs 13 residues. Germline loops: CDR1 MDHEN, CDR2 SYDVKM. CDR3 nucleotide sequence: TGTGCCAGCACTGAGGGGGGCACAGATACGCAGTATTTT. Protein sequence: CASTEGGTDTQYF.

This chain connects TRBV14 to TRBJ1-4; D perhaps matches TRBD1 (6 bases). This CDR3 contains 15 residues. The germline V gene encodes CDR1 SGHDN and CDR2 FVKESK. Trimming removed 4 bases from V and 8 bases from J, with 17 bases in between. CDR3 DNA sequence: TGTGCCAGCAGCCGGACCGGGACATATAACGAAAAACTGTTTTTT. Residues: CASSRTGTYNEKLFF.

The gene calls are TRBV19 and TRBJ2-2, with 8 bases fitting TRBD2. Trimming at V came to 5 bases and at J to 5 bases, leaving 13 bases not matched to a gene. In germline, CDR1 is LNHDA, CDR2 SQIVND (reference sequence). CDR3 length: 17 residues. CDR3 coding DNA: TGTGCCAGTAGTCCCCGAAGCGGGGGAGATGGGACCGGGGAGCTGTTTTTT. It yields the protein CASSPRSGGDGTGELFF.

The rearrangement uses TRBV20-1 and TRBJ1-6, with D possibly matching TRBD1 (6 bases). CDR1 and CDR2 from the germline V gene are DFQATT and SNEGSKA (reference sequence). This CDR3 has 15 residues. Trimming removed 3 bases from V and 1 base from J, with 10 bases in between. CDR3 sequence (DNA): TGCAGTGCTAGTCTCGGACAGTCCTATAATTCACCCCTCCACTTT. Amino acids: CSASLGQSYNSPLHF.

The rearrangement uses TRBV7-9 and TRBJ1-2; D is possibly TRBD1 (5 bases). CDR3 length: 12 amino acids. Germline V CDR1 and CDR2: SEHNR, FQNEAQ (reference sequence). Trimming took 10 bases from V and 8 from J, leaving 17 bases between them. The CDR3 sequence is CAISGVVEGYTF. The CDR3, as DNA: TGTGCCATCTCGGGGGTGGTGGAAGGCTACACCTTC.

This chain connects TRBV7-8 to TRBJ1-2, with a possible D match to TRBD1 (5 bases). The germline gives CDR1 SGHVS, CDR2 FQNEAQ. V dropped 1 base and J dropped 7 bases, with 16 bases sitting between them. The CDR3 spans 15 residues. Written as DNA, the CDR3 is TGTGCCAGCAGCTTAGGCGGCGGGGGGGTCAGTGGCTACACCTTC. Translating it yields CASSLGGGGVSGYTF.

The CDR3 sequence is CASSISATNTEAFF. The CDR3 region has the DNA TGTGCCAGTAGTATCTCCGCCACAAACACTGAAGCTTTCTTT. The V call is TRBV19, the J call TRBJ1-1; D call uncertain. Trimming stripped 3 bases from V and 2 bases from J, with 10 bases between. Germline V gene sequence: CDR1 LNHDA, CDR2 SQIVND (reference sequence). The CDR3 spans 14 residues.

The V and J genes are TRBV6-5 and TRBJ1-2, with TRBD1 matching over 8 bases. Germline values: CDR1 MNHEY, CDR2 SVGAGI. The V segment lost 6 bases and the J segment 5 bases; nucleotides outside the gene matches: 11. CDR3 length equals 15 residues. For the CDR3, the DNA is TGTGCCAGCAGACATACCACGACAGGGGAGTATGGCTACACCTTC. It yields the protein CASRHTTTGEYGYTF.

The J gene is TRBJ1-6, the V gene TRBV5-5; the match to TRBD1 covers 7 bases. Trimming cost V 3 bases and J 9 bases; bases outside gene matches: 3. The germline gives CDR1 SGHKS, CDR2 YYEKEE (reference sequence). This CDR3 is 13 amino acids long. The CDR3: CASSWDSLSPLHF. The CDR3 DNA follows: TGTGCCAGCAGCTGGGACAGTCTTTCACCCCTCCACTTT. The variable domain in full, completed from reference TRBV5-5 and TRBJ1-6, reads DAGVTQSPTHLIKTRGQQVTLRCSPISGHKSVSWYQQVLGQGPQFIFQYYEKEERGRGNFPDRFSARQFPNYSSELNVNALLLGDSALYLCASSWDSLSPLHFGNGTRLTVT.

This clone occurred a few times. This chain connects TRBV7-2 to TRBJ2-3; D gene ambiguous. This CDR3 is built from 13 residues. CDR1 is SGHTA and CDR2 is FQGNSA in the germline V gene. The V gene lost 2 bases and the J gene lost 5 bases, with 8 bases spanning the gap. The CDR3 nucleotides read TGTGCCAGCAGCTTACTAAATGGAGATACGCAGTATTTT. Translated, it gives CASSLLNGDTQYF.

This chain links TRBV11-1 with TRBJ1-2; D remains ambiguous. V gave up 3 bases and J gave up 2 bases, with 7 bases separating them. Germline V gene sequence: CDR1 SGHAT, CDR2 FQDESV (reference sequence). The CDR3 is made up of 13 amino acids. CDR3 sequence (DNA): TGTGCCAGCAGCTTGCGGCAGAACTATGGCTACACCTTC. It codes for CASSLRQNYGYTF.

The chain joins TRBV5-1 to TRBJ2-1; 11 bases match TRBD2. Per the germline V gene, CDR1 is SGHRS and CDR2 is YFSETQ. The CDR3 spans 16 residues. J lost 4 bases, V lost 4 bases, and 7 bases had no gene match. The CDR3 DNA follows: TGCGCCAGCAGCCTACTAATAGCGGGGGGGTACAATGAGCAGTTCTTC. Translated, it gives CASSLLIAGGYNEQFF.

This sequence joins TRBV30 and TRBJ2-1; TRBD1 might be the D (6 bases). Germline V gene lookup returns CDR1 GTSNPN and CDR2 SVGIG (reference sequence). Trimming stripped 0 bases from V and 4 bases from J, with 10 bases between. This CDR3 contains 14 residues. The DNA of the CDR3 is TGTGCCTGGAGTGTAGGGGGATCATACAATGAGCAGTTCTTC. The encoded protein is CAWSVGGSYNEQFF.

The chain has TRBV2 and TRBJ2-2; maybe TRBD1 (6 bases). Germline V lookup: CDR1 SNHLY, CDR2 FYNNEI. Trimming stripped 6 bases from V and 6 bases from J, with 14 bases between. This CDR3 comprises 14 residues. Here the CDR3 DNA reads TGTGCCAGCAGACAGGGAGTCGTCGCCGGGGAGCTGTTTTTT. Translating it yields CASRQGVVAGELFF.

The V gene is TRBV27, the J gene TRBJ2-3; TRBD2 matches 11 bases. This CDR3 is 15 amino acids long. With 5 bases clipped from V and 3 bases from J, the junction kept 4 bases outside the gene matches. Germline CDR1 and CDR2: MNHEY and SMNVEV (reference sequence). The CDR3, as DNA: TGTGCCAGCAGTGTTAGCGGGGGGGCAACAGATACGCAGTATTTT. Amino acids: CASSVSGGATDTQYF.

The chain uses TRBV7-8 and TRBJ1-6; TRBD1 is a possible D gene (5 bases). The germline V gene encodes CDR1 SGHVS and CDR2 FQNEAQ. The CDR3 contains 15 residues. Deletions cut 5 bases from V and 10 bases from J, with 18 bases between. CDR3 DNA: TGTGCCAGCAGCCATGGCGGGACCCCGGAATCACCCCTCCACTTT. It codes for CASSHGGTPESPLHF.

This CDR3 is CASSQGRSSYEQYV. The CDR3, as DNA: TGTGCCAGCAGCCAAGGTAGGAGCTCCTACGAGCAGTACGTC. V usage is TRBV3-1 (or the pseudogene TRBV3-2) and J usage is TRBJ2-7; D not certain. Germline-derived CDR1 and CDR2 are LGHDT and YNNKEL (reference sequence). The CDR3 is made up of 14 amino acids. The V end lost 1 base, the J end lost 0 bases, and 7 bases lay between the germline ends.

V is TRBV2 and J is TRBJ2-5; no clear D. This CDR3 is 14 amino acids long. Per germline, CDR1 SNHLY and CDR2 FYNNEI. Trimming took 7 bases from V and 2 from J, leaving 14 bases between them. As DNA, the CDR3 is TGTGCCAGCACCCTCACCCGGTCACAAGAGACCCAGTACTTC. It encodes CASTLTRSQETQYF.

The DNA for the CDR3 is TGTGCCAGCAGCTTAGCGGGGTCTAGCGGGAGCCTCTCCTACAATGAGCAGTTCTTC. Translating it yields CASSLAGSSGSLSYNEQFF. J is TRBJ2-1 and V is TRBV7-6; 10 bases match TRBD2. The CDR3 contains 19 residues. Germline CDR1 reads SGHVS; CDR2 reads FNYEAQ. Trimming took 0 bases from V and 0 from J; bases not matched to a gene: 8.

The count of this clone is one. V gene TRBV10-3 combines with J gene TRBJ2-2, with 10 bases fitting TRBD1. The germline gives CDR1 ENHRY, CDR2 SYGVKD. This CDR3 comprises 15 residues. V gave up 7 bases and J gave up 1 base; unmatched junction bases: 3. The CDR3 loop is CAINRDRGNTGELFF. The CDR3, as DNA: TGTGCCATCAACAGGGACAGGGGGAACACCGGGGAGCTGTTTTTT.

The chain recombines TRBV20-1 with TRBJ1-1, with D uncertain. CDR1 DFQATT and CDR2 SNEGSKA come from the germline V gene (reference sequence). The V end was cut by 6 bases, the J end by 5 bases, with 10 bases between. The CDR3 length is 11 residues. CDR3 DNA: TGCAGTGCGAGACACGGGACTGAAGCTTTCTTT. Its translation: CSARHGTEAFF.

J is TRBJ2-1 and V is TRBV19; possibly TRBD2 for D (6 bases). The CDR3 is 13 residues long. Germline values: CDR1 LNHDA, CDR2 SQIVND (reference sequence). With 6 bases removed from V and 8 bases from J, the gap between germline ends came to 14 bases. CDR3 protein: CASRTRELDEQFF. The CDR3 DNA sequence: TGTGCCAGTAGGACTAGGGAACTGGATGAGCAGTTCTTC.

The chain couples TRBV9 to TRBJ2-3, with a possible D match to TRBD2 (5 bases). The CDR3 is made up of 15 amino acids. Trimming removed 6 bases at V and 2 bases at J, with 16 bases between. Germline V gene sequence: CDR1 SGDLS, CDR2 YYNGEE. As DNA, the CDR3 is TGTGCCAGCACCAAACTAGATTCCCCCACAGATACGCAGTATTTT. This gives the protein CASTKLDSPTDTQYF.

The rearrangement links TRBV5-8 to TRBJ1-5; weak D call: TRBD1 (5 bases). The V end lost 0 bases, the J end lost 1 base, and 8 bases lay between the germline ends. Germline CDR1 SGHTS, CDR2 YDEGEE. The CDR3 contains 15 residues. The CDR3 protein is CASSLVGGSNQPQHF. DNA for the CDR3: TGTGCCAGCAGCTTGGTCGGGGGGAGCAATCAGCCCCAGCATTTT.